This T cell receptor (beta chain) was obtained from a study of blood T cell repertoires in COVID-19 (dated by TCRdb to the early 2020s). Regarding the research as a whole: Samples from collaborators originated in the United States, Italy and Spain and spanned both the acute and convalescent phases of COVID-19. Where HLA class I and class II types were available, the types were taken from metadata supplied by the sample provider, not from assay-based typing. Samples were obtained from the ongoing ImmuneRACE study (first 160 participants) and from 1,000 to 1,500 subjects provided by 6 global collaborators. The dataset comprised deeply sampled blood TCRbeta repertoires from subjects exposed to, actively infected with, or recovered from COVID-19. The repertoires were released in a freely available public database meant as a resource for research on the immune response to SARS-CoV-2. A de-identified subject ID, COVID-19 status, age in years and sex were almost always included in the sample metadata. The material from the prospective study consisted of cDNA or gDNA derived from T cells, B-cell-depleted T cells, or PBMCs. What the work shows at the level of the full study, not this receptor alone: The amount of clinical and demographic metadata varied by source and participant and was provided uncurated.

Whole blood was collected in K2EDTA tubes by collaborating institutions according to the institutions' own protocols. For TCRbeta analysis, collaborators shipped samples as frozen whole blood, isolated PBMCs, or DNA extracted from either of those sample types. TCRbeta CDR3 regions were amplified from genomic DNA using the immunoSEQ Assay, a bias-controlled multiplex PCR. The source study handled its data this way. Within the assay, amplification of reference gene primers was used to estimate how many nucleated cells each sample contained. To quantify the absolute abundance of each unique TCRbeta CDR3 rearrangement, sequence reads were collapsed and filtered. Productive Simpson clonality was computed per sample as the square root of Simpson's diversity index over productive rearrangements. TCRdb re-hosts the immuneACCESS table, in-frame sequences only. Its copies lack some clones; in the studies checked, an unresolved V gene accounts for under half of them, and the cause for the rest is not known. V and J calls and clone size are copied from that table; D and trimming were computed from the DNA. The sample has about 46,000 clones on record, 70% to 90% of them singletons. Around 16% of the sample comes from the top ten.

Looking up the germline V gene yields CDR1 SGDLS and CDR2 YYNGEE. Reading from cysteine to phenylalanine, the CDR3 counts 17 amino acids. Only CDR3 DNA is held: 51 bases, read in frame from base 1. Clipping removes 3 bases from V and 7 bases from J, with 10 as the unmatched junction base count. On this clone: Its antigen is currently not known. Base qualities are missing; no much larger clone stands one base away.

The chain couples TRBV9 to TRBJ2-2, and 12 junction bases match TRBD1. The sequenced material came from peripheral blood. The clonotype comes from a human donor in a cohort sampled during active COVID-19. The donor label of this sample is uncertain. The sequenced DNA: TGTGCCAGCAGCGGAAGGGACAGGGGGCTTCGTAGCGGGGAGCTGTTTTTT. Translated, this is CASSGRDRGLRSGELFF.